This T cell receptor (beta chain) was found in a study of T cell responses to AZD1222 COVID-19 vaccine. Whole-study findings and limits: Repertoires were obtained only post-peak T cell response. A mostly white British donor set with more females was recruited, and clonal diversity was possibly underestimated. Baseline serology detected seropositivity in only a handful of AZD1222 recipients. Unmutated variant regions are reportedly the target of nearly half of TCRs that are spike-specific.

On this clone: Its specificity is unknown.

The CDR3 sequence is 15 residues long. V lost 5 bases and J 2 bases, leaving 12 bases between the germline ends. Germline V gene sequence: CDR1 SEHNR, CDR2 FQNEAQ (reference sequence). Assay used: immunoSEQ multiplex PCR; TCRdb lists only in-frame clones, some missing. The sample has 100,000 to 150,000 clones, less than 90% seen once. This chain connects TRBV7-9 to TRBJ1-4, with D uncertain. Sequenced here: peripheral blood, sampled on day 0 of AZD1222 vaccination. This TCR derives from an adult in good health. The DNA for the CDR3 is TGTGCCAGCAGCATCCTTGTAACGACTAATGAAAAACTGTTTTTT. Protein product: CASSILVTTNEKLFF.